This T cell receptor (beta chain) derives from a study of metastatic and nonmetastatic thyroid tumors. The overall study: The study looked at repertoires side by side in blood and in tumor or nodule tissue from malignant and benign thyroid patients.

Not a single patient had been given any form of treatment at any point before undergoing thyroid surgery. With MiXCR, TCRdb called clones anew from the PCR reads. The sample contains approximately 35,000 clones, around 31% of which appear only once. Study results and limitations: Malignant thyroid tumors reportedly had TCR beta diversity that was significantly higher than in benign nodules, in blood and tumor.

This clone has a handful of counts. Antigen: not known. This CDR3 is built from 14 residues. Germline V lookup: CDR1 SGHRS, CDR2 YFSETQ. Trimming cost V 6 bases and J 6 bases; bases outside gene matches: 6. Sample: tumor tissue. The V call is TRBV5-1, the J call TRBJ1-4; the match to TRBD1 covers 9 bases. The sequence derives from a female donor with papillary thyroid cancer or a benign thyroid nodule (not recorded which). Some clones in this sample may be carry-over from other donors' samples. Here the CDR3 DNA reads TGCGCCAGCACTACAGGGGGCGGATATGAAAAACTGTTTTTT. Translated: CASTTGGGYEKLFF.